The 13 T cell receptor beta chains given below trace back to one sample, sequenced in a study of blood T cell repertoires in COVID-19. The repertoire was sequenced with immunoSEQ multiplex PCR; TCRdb's copy has only in-frame clones and lacks some. Here the sample spans tens of thousands of clones, roughly 89% being singletons. The sample was peripheral blood. Receptor source: a woman aged 80 or over with active COVID-19.

The rearrangement links TRBV2 to TRBJ1-1; a weak D match, TRBD1 (5 bases). V was cut by 3 bases and J by 11 bases, with 10 bases left in between. Germline assignment: CDR1 SNHLY and CDR2 FYNNEI. CDR3 size: 11 residues. The CDR3 DNA sequence: TGTGCCAGCAGTGATTTCAGGGTGGCTTTCTTT. It specifies CASSDFRVAFF.

V usage is TRBV7-9 and J usage is TRBJ2-1; no clear D gene. Germline loops: CDR1 SEHNR, CDR2 FQNEAQ (reference sequence). V gave up 4 bases and J gave up 10 bases, with 17 bases separating them. This CDR3 has 14 amino acids. The CDR3 DNA reads as TGTGCCAGCAGCTCCGACCGAAGCGAGCGCGAGCAGTTCTTC. Encoded protein: CASSSDRSEREQFF.

The chain couples TRBV5-1 to TRBJ1-4; TRBD1 aligns across 8 bases. The germline V gene has CDR1 SGHRS and CDR2 YFSETQ. This CDR3 has 14 amino acids. Trimming removed 3 bases from V and 5 bases from J; junction bases left unmatched: 3. The CDR3 DNA reads TGCGCCAGCAGCTCGGGACAGGAAAATGAAAAACTGTTTTTT. Amino acid sequence: CASSSGQENEKLFF.

The chain combines TRBV3-1 (or the pseudogene TRBV3-2) with TRBJ2-5; 16 bases match TRBD2. Per the germline V gene, CDR1 is LGHDT and CDR2 is YNNKEL (reference sequence). The CDR3 is 17 residues long. Trimming at V came to 4 bases and at J to 4 bases, leaving 6 bases not matched to a gene. The CDR3 nucleotides read TGTGCCAGCAGCCCTGGGACTAGCGGGGGGGCCATAGAGACCCAGTACTTC. This codes for CASSPGTSGGAIETQYF.

The V and J genes are TRBV7-8 and TRBJ1-2, with TRBD1 matching 7 bases. The length of the CDR3 is 14 residues. After removal of 5 bases from V and 6 bases from J, the junction contained 9 bases not matched to a gene. Germline V gives CDR1 SGHVS, CDR2 FQNEAQ. CDR3 DNA: TGTGCCAGCAGCCCAGGCCCACAGGGGAATGGCTACACCTTC. Amino acids: CASSPGPQGNGYTF. The full variable domain, rest sourced from reference TRBV7-8 and TRBJ1-2, is GAGVSQSPRYKVAKRGQDVALRCDPISGHVSLFWYQQALGQGPEFLTYFQNEAQLDKSGLPSDRFFAERPEGSVSTLKIQRTQQEDSAVYLCASSPGPQGNGYTFGSGTRLTVV.

V is TRBV5-1 and J is TRBJ2-5; the D is unclear. V was trimmed by 2 bases and J by 5 bases, leaving 7 bases between them. This CDR3 region has 12 residues. Germline V gives CDR1 SGHRS, CDR2 YFSETQ. CDR3 residues: CASSFSSETQYF. For the CDR3, the DNA is TGCGCCAGCAGCTTTTCATCCGAGACCCAGTACTTC.

The chain is built from TRBV12-3 or TRBV12-4 and TRBJ2-7; D ambiguous. The CDR3 consists of 13 residues. Trimming pared 3 bases from V and 4 bases from J, leaving 10 bases between. The CDR3 DNA sequence: TGTGCCAGCAGTTTGGCAGGATCTTACGAGCAGTACTTC. Encoded protein: CASSLAGSYEQYF.

The rearrangement uses TRBV7-9 and TRBJ1-3; D is uncertain. V dropped 3 bases and J dropped 1 base, with 7 bases sitting between them. Germline CDR1 is SEHNR and CDR2 is FQNEAQ (reference sequence). The CDR3 has 14 residues. In DNA form, the CDR3 reads TGTGCCAGCAGCTTGAGCGTTTCTGGAAACACCATATATTTT. Protein product: CASSLSVSGNTIYF.

The chain uses TRBV27 and TRBJ2-7; 10 positions agree with TRBD1. Trimming at V came to 5 bases and at J to 3 bases, leaving 10 bases not matched to a gene. This CDR3 has 16 amino acids. In germline, CDR1 is MNHEY, CDR2 SMNVEV (reference sequence). For the CDR3, the DNA is TGTGCCAGCAGTCCCACCCGGGACAGGGGTCTCTACGAGCAGTACTTC. It encodes CASSPTRDRGLYEQYF.

The CDR3 region is CASSLGAGEQFF. CDR3 sequence (DNA): TGTGCCAGCAGCTTAGGAGCGGGGGAGCAGTTCTTC. The chain employs TRBV7-8 and TRBJ2-1, with 7 bases identical to TRBD2. This CDR3 region has 12 residues. Trimming took 1 base from V and 10 from J; bases not matched to a gene: 1. Germline V gives CDR1 SGHVS, CDR2 FQNEAQ. Combining the CDR3 with reference TRBV7-8 and TRBJ2-1 gives the whole variable domain GAGVSQSPRYKVAKRGQDVALRCDPISGHVSLFWYQQALGQGPEFLTYFQNEAQLDKSGLPSDRFFAERPEGSVSTLKIQRTQQEDSAVYLCASSLGAGEQFFGPGTRLTVL.

The rearrangement uses TRBV6-2 or TRBV6-3 and TRBJ2-7; 14 bases are shared with TRBD2. Trimming at V came to 3 bases and at J to 0 bases, leaving 1 base not matched to a gene. CDR3 length equals 16 residues. Germline V gives CDR1 MNHEY, CDR2 SVGEGT. CDR3 loop: CASSYGLAGGSYEQYF. CDR3 sequence (DNA): TGTGCCAGCAGTTATGGACTAGCGGGGGGCTCCTACGAGCAGTACTTC.

The V gene is TRBV4-2, the J gene TRBJ2-3; the match to TRBD1 covers 9 bases. Per germline, CDR1 LGHNA and CDR2 YNFKEQ. V trimming: 4 bases; J trimming: 5 bases; junction bases outside the gene matches: 10. This CDR3 has 16 amino acids. CDR3 loop: CASSLLGQGGIDTQYF. CDR3 sequence (DNA): TGTGCCAGCAGCCTTTTGGGACAGGGAGGTATAGATACGCAGTATTTT.

The gene calls are TRBV7-2 and TRBJ2-7, with TRBD1 matching over 8 bases. CDR3 length: 16 amino acids. Germline CDR1 SGHTA, CDR2 FQGNSA. Trimming cost V 5 bases and J 3 bases; bases outside gene matches: 12. The CDR3 DNA reads as TGTGCCAGCAGCCAGGGGCCCGCAGGGGGCCTCTACGAGCAGTACTTC. Its protein product is CASSQGPAGGLYEQYF.